Presented here are 21 T cell receptor beta chains from one specimen sequenced in a study of shared clonotypes between healthy human individuals. Assay: immunoSEQ multiplex PCR; the TCRdb copy retains only in-frame clones and omits some. The sample records about a million clones, around 77% being singletons. Source material: memory CD4+ T cells from PBMCs. Subset here: CD45RA-negative fraction. All receptors come from a man aged 18 to 35 in good health. Some clones in this sample may be carry-over from other donors' samples.

This clone was counted once. The chain is built from TRBV10-3 and TRBJ2-7, with TRBD2 identical over 14 bases. The ends lost 6 bases at V and 7 bases at J; junction bases unmatched: 5. This CDR3 region has 14 residues. Per the germline V gene, CDR1 is ENHRY and CDR2 is SYGVKD. CDR3 nucleotides: TGTGCCATCAGGGAGGGACTAGCGGGAGTTGAGCAGTACTTC. This codes for CAIREGLAGVEQYF.

V and J are TRBV9 and TRBJ2-5; D is perhaps TRBD1 or TRBD2 (5 bases each). This CDR3 is 15 amino acids long. The V gene's germline CDR1 is SGDLS and CDR2 YYNGEE. V lost 0 bases and J 3 bases, leaving 12 bases between the germline ends. CDR3 region: CASSVGAGTKETQYF. CDR3 bases: TGTGCCAGCAGCGTAGGCGCAGGGACCAAAGAGACCCAGTACTTC.

The chain combines TRBV5-1 with TRBJ2-7; possibly TRBD1 or TRBD2 for D (5 bases each). V lost 4 bases and J lost 5, with 16 bases in between. Germline loops: CDR1 SGHRS, CDR2 YFSETQ. The CDR3 runs to 14 residues. The CDR3: CASSAGTIVHEQYF. The DNA of the CDR3 is TGCGCCAGCAGCGCCGGGACGATCGTCCACGAGCAGTACTTC.

The V and J genes are TRBV2 and TRBJ1-1; weak D call: TRBD1 (6 bases). Trimming pared 4 bases from V and 4 bases from J, leaving 16 bases between. The length of the CDR3 is 15 residues. CDR1 and CDR2 from the germline V gene are SNHLY and FYNNEI. In DNA form, the CDR3 reads TGTGCCAGCAGTGGATTGGGGGGGCGGGGCACTGAAGCTTTCTTT. Translated, it gives CASSGLGGRGTEAFF. Complete variable domain (other parts from reference TRBV2 and TRBJ1-1): EPEVTQTPSHQVTQMGQEVILRCVPISNHLYFYWYRQILGQKVEFLVSFYNNEISEKSEIFDDQFSVERPDGSNFTLKIRSTKLEDSAMYFCASSGLGGRGTEAFFGQGTRLTVV.

The rearrangement uses TRBV30 and TRBJ1-2; D is unresolved. The CDR3 runs to 12 residues. V was trimmed by 2 bases and J by 2 bases, leaving 6 bases between them. Germline CDR1 reads GTSNPN; CDR2 reads SVGIG (reference sequence). The CDR3 loop reads CAWSIRNYGYTF. In nucleotides, the CDR3 is TGTGCCTGGAGTATTCGGAACTATGGCTACACCTTC.

There are a few counts of this clone. This rearrangement joins TRBV5-1 to TRBJ2-6; 9 nucleotides agree with TRBD1. The V gene's germline CDR1 is SGHRS and CDR2 YFSETQ. J lost 0 bases, V lost 4 bases, and 8 bases had no gene match. CDR3 size: 18 residues. The chain's CDR3 is CASSPRQGGGSGANVLTF. The CDR3, as DNA: TGCGCCAGCAGCCCACGACAGGGGGGCGGCTCTGGGGCCAACGTCCTGACTTTC.

The V and J genes are TRBV18 and TRBJ1-1, with D perhaps TRBD1 (5 bases). The CDR3 totals 15 residues. The germline CDR1 and CDR2 sequences are KGHSH and LQKENI. V dropped 2 bases and J dropped 5 bases, with 15 bases sitting between them. The CDR3 coding sequence is TGTGCCAGCTCACCATCCGGGGCGCCGGGAACTGAAGCTTTCTTT. As protein: CASSPSGAPGTEAFF. Complete variable domain (other parts from reference TRBV18 and TRBJ1-1): NAGVMQNPRHLVRRRGQEARLRCSPMKGHSHVYWYRQLPEEGLKFMVYLQKENIIDESGMPKERFSAEFPKEGPSILRIQQVVRGDSAAYFCASSPSGAPGTEAFFGQGTRLTVV.

The rearrangement links TRBV11-1 to TRBJ2-5; TRBD2 might be the D (5 bases). The CDR3 extends over 16 amino acids. Germline V gene lookup returns CDR1 SGHAT and CDR2 FQDESV (reference sequence). The V end lost 2 bases, the J end lost 5 bases, and 18 bases lay between the germline ends. Here the CDR3 DNA reads TGTGCCAGCAGCTTATTTCCGGGAAGGTGGGTGGAGACCCAGTACTTC. Amino acids: CASSLFPGRWVETQYF.

The chain combines TRBV18 with TRBJ2-7, with TRBD1 matching over 7 bases. The V gene's germline CDR1 is KGHSH and CDR2 LQKENI. The CDR3 length is 15 residues. Trimming at V came to 3 bases and at J to 2 bases, leaving 7 bases not matched to a gene. The CDR3 protein is CASSPTLDRAYEQYF. The CDR3 region has the DNA TGTGCCAGCTCACCTACCCTTGACAGGGCCTACGAGCAGTACTTC.

The table lists this clone with many counts. The chain has TRBV2 and TRBJ2-7; a possible D gene is TRBD1 (6 bases). V lost 6 bases to trimming and J lost 0 bases, with 9 bases between them. CDR1 is SNHLY, CDR2 FYNNEI, per germline. The CDR3 is made up of 13 amino acids. In DNA, the CDR3 is TGTGCCAGCAGACCGGACAGCTCCTACGAGCAGTACTTC. Residues: CASRPDSSYEQYF.

The rearrangement links TRBV11-3 to TRBJ1-1; a weak D match, TRBD1 (6 bases). Germline V gives CDR1 SGHNT, CDR2 YENEEA. CDR3 size: 12 residues. V lost 4 bases and J lost 8, with 11 bases in between. The CDR3 is CASSSDSSEAFF. CDR3 coding DNA: TGTGCCAGCAGCTCGGACAGTTCAGAAGCTTTCTTT.

As concerns this clone: This CDR3 is also generated by other DNA sequences in the sample. The V gene is TRBV29-1, the J gene TRBJ1-2, with D hard to call. CDR1 and CDR2 (germline): SQVTM, ANQGSEA. V was clipped by 6 bases and J by 6 bases, with 11 bases between them. The CDR3 consists of 11 residues. CDR3 sequence (DNA): TGCAGCGTCGGAGAGTCGGATGGCTACACCTTC. Its protein is CSVGESDGYTF.

This sequence joins TRBV7-2 and TRBJ2-7, with 9 bases that match TRBD1. From germline, CDR1 is SGHTA and CDR2 FQGNSA. The CDR3 is 15 residues long. Unmatched junction bases numbered 4, after V lost 4 bases and J lost 0 bases. CDR3 bases: TGTGCCAGCAGCTCGGACAGGGGCTTCTCCTACGAGCAGTACTTC. Translated: CASSSDRGFSYEQYF.

The chain couples TRBV27 to TRBJ1-2; 9 nucleotides align to TRBD1. With 6 bases clipped from V and 4 bases from J, the junction kept 6 bases outside the gene matches. Germline V gene data show CDR1 as MNHEY and CDR2 as SMNVEV (reference sequence). The CDR3 has 14 residues. As DNA, the CDR3 is TGTGCCAGCAGACGGGACAGGGTCGCCTATGGCTACACCTTC. This gives the protein CASRRDRVAYGYTF.

The V call is TRBV5-1, the J call TRBJ2-2; the D is unclear. The CDR3 contains 16 residues. Trimming took 0 bases from V and 7 from J, leaving 16 bases between them. The germline CDR1 and CDR2 sequences are SGHRS and YFSETQ. The CDR3 bases are TGCGCCAGCAGCTTGGCCGTCGGGTCTCTGGGCGGGGAGCTGTTTTTT. This codes for CASSLAVGSLGGELFF.

The chain combines TRBV4-1 with TRBJ1-1, with 7 bases that match TRBD1. This CDR3 is built from 15 residues. CDR1 is MGHRA and CDR2 is YSYEKL in the germline V gene. V shed 0 bases, J shed 12 bases, and the junction held 13 bases outside the gene matches. The CDR3, as DNA: TGCGCCAGCAGCCAAGAGGGGACGTGGCAGGGGGGAACTTTCTTT. It is translated as CASSQEGTWQGGTFF.

The gene calls are TRBV29-1 and TRBJ2-7; 12 positions match TRBD1. With 6 bases clipped from V and 5 bases from J, the junction kept 5 bases outside the gene matches. The germline V gene has CDR1 SQVTM and CDR2 ANQGSEA. This CDR3 is built from 13 residues. CDR3 sequence reads: CSVWDRGRDEQYF. CDR3 in DNA: TGCAGCGTGTGGGACAGGGGGCGCGACGAGCAGTACTTC.

The rearrangement uses TRBV7-2 and TRBJ2-5; 10 bases align to TRBD2. Germline V gives CDR1 SGHTA, CDR2 FQGNSA. Trimming at V came to 0 bases and at J to 8 bases, leaving 9 bases not matched to a gene. CDR3 size: 16 residues. The CDR3 region has the DNA TGTGCCAGCAGCTTAGCGCTTACTAGCGGGGCTCTTACCCAGTACTTC. It codes for CASSLALTSGALTQYF.

The chain has TRBV11-2 and TRBJ2-7; tentative D call: TRBD2 (6 bases). The CDR3 totals 13 residues. Trimming took 5 bases from V and 3 from J, leaving 11 bases between them. Germline loops: CDR1 SGHAT, CDR2 FQNNGV. The DNA of the CDR3 is TGTGCCAGCAGCGCGGGAATAATCTACGAGCAGTACTTC. As protein: CASSAGIIYEQYF.

This chain connects TRBV29-1 to TRBJ1-1; D call uncertain. The CDR3 has 11 residues. From germline, CDR1 is SQVTM and CDR2 ANQGSEA. Trimming removed 6 bases at V and 1 base at J, with 6 bases between. CDR3 sequence reads: CSVQRNTEAFF. CDR3 in DNA: TGCAGCGTACAGCGGAACACTGAAGCTTTCTTT. The whole variable domain, filled in from reference TRBV29-1 and TRBJ1-1, reads SAVISQKPSRDICQRGTSLTIQCQVDSQVTMMFWYRQQPGQSLTLIATANQGSEATYESGFVIDKFPISRPNLTFSTLTVSNMSPEDSSIYLCSVQRNTEAFFGQGTRLTVV.

This chain uses TRBV5-1 with TRBJ1-2; the D gene is possibly TRBD1 (5 bases). The CDR3 has 13 amino acids. Deletions cut 2 bases from V and 7 bases from J, with 12 bases between. The V gene's germline CDR1 is SGHRS and CDR2 YFSETQ. CDR3 in DNA: TGCGCCAGCAGCTTCGGCGGGGCTAGTGGCTACACCTTC. This codes for CASSFGGASGYTF.